These T cell receptor beta chains were read from a single sample in a study of cytomegalovirus exposure and HLA in healthy donors. Assay used: immunoSEQ multiplex PCR; TCRdb lists only in-frame clones, some missing. The sample carries 200,000 to 250,000 clones, about 80% recorded once. Sample: PBMCs. Receptors were obtained from a woman in her thirties or forties in good health and CMV-seronegative. Each CDR3 is given with its conserved first and last residue. Fields, in order: J gene, V gene, clone size, D gene, CDR3 protein, CDR3 DNA. A D gene is named only where the DNA matches it firmly. Only part of the rows carry a size: once, few, many, or a class if the clone is expanded.

TRBJ1-5	TRBV19	NA	TRBD1	CASRRGQVQPQHF	TGTGCCAGTAGGAGGGGGCAGGTACAGCCCCAGCATTTT
TRBJ1-2	TRBV30	NA	TRBD1	CAWSGGQGIAYGYTF	TGTGCCTGGAGTGGCGGACAGGGGATAGCCTATGGCTACACCTTC
TRBJ1-5	TRBV15	NA	TRBD1	CATSRGDRSYSNQPQHF	TGTGCCACCAGCAGAGGGGACAGGAGCTATAGCAATCAGCCCCAGCATTTT
TRBJ2-1	TRBV6-1	NA	NA	CASSEYPGSNEQFF	TGTGCCAGCAGTGAATACCCAGGGTCTAATGAGCAGTTCTTC
TRBJ2-7	TRBV27	once	TRBD1	CASKGQKYEQYF	TGTGCCAGCAAGGGACAGAAGTACGAGCAGTACTTC
TRBJ1-6	TRBV27	once	NA	CASSFRSGNSPLHF	TGTGCCAGCAGCTTCCGTTCGGGTAATTCACCCCTCCACTTT
TRBJ2-3	TRBV11-3	NA	TRBD1	CASSPGQSTDTQYF	TGTGCCAGCAGCCCGGGACAGTCCACAGATACGCAGTATTTT
TRBJ1-1	TRBV7-9	NA	NA	CASSTSGSYTEAFF	TGTGCCAGCAGCACTTCAGGGTCTTACACTGAAGCTTTCTTT
TRBJ2-4	TRBV6-5	NA	TRBD1	CASSRSGTGKNIQYF	TGTGCCAGCAGCCGCTCCGGGACAGGCAAAAACATTCAGTACTTC
TRBJ1-1	TRBV7-2	NA	NA	CASSRGGLNTEAFF	TGTGCCAGCAGCCGGGGGGGCTTGAACACTGAAGCTTTCTTT
TRBJ2-2	TRBV7-7	once	TRBD2	CASSSSGGFTGELFF	TGTGCTAGCAGCTCCAGCGGGGGATTCACCGGGGAGCTGTTTTTT
TRBJ1-3	TRBV6-1	NA	NA	CASSSRLRSGNTIYF	TGTGCCAGCTCCTCCCGGCTGCGGTCTGGAAACACCATATATTTT
TRBJ1-1	TRBV11-3	NA	NA	CASSLGENTEAFF	TGTGCCAGCAGCTTAGGAGAAAACACTGAAGCTTTCTTT
TRBJ2-2	TRBV5-4	NA	NA	CASSLPGAGELFF	TGTGCCAGCAGCTTGCCCGGGGCCGGGGAGCTGTTTTTT
TRBJ2-5	TRBV7-2	NA	NA	CASSFKIGETQYF	TGTGCCAGCAGCTTTAAGATCGGGGAGACCCAGTACTTC
TRBJ1-6	TRBV7-2	NA	TRBD1	CASRSRWDRDSPLHF	TGTGCCAGCAGATCTCGTTGGGACAGGGATTCACCCCTCCACTTT
TRBJ1-6	TRBV28	NA	TRBD1	CASSFPGQVRSPLHF	TGTGCCAGCAGTTTTCCGGGACAGGTCAGATCACCCCTCCACTTT
TRBJ2-3	TRBV7-2	NA	TRBD1	CASSFKGTDSTDTQYF	TGTGCCAGCAGCTTCAAGGGGACAGATAGCACAGATACGCAGTATTTT
TRBJ2-3	TRBV9	NA	TRBD1	CASSPTGQGGGTQYF	TGTGCCAGCAGCCCAACGGGACAGGGTGGGGGTACGCAGTATTTT
TRBJ2-7	TRBV14	NA	NA	CASSPVGQGEQYF	TGTGCCAGCAGTCCGGTGGGCCAGGGCGAGCAGTACTTC
TRBJ2-2	TRBV4-1	once	NA	CASSQAPGNTGELFF	TGCGCCAGCAGCCAAGCCCCAGGGAACACCGGGGAGCTGTTTTTT
TRBJ1-1	TRBV7-8	NA	TRBD1	CASRYTTGVNTEAFF	TGTGCCAGCAGGTATACCACAGGGGTGAACACTGAAGCTTTCTTT
TRBJ1-1	TRBV7-2	NA	TRBD1	CASSAGQANTEAFF	TGTGCCAGCAGCGCCGGACAGGCGAACACTGAAGCTTTCTTT
TRBJ1-5	TRBV2	NA	NA	CASALGVGNQPQHF	TGTGCCAGCGCCCTAGGGGTGGGCAATCAGCCCCAGCATTTT
TRBJ2-3	TRBV5-1	NA	TRBD1	CASSSLTGTTDTQYF	TGCGCCAGCAGCTCCCTGACAGGGACGACAGATACGCAGTATTTT
TRBJ2-7	TRBV29-1	NA	NA	CSALGGGHYEQYF	TGCAGCGCCCTCGGCGGGGGCCATTACGAGCAGTACTTC
TRBJ1-5	TRBV18	NA	TRBD1	CAGGGRGNQPQHF	TGTGCAGGAGGGGGCCGGGGCAATCAGCCCCAGCATTTT
TRBJ2-7	TRBV15	NA	NA	CATSQGPSSYEQYF	TGTGCCACCAGCCAGGGTCCTAGCTCCTACGAGCAGTACTTC
TRBJ1-1	TRBV11-3	NA	NA	CASSSGLNTEAFF	TGTGCCAGCAGCTCAGGGCTGAACACTGAAGCTTTCTTT
TRBJ1-6	TRBV6-5	few	NA	CASSYPGQNSPLHF	TGTGCCAGCAGTTACCCTGGACAGAATTCACCCCTCCACTTT
TRBJ2-5	TRBV28	NA	TRBD1	CASSPSDRAGETQYF	TGTGCCAGCAGTCCCTCTGACAGGGCCGGGGAGACCCAGTACTTC
TRBJ2-7	TRBV15	NA	NA	CATSRDNILYEQYF	TGTGCCACCAGCAGAGATAACATTCTCTACGAGCAGTACTTC
TRBJ1-1	TRBV5-6	NA	NA	CASYLYGRATEAFF	TGTGCCAGCTACCTATATGGCAGGGCCACTGAAGCTTTCTTT
TRBJ1-5	TRBV19	NA	TRBD1	CASSIRGQSNQPQHF	TGTGCCAGTAGTATCCGGGGACAGAGCAATCAGCCCCAGCATTTT
TRBJ2-5	TRBV10-2	NA	TRBD2	CASRGLAVFGETQYF	TGCGCCAGCAGGGGACTAGCGGTTTTTGGGGAGACCCAGTACTTC
TRBJ2-2	TRBV9	NA	TRBD1	CASSDSRTGVTGELFF	TGTGCCAGCAGCGACTCCCGGACAGGGGTCACCGGGGAGCTGTTTTTT
TRBJ1-1	TRBV28	NA	NA	CASRRGQNTEAFF	TGTGCCAGCAGGAGAGGGCAGAACACTGAAGCTTTCTTT
TRBJ2-1	TRBV14	few	NA	CASSQYSYNEQFF	TGTGCCAGCAGCCAGTACTCCTACAATGAGCAGTTCTTC
TRBJ2-4	TRBV6-4	NA	NA	CASKPTGGSNIQYF	TGTGCCAGCAAACCCACAGGAGGGTCAAACATTCAGTACTTC
TRBJ2-7	TRBV5-1	NA	NA	CASSLGSGTYEQYF	TGCGCCAGCAGCTTGGGTTCAGGGACCTACGAGCAGTACTTC
TRBJ2-3	TRBV5-1	NA	NA	CASSKRRDSLGTDTQYF	TGCGCCAGCAGTAAGCGACGGGACTCCCTTGGCACAGATACGCAGTATTTT
TRBJ2-2	TRBV5-1	NA	TRBD1	CASSLDGQGRRTGELFF	TGCGCCAGCAGCTTGGACGGACAGGGGCGAAGGACCGGGGAGCTGTTTTTT
TRBJ1-1	TRBV4-1	NA	TRBD1	CASSPWTGKTEAFF	TGCGCCAGCAGCCCATGGACAGGGAAAACTGAAGCTTTCTTT
TRBJ1-2	TRBV28	NA	NA	CASRHPRGSYYGYTF	TGTGCCAGCAGACATCCTAGGGGATCGTACTATGGCTACACCTTC
TRBJ1-1	TRBV7-2	NA	TRBD1	CASSLPPGGAFF	TGTGCCAGCAGCCTCCCCCCAGGGGGGGCTTTCTTT
TRBJ1-4	TRBV11-3	NA	NA	CASSTRLNEKLFF	TGTGCCAGCAGCACCAGACTGAATGAAAAACTGTTTTTT
TRBJ1-2	TRBV19	NA	NA	CASSIVGADLGYGYTF	TGTGCCAGTAGTATAGTGGGGGCCGATCTTGGCTATGGCTACACCTTC
TRBJ2-3	TRBV18	NA	TRBD1	CASSPLPDRGADTQYF	TGTGCCAGCTCACCACTCCCGGACAGGGGGGCAGATACGCAGTATTTT
TRBJ1-4	TRBV5-6	few	TRBD1	CASSRRQGAIEKLFF	TGTGCCAGCAGCCGACGGCAGGGGGCGATTGAAAAACTGTTTTTT
TRBJ2-1	TRBV7-3	NA	NA	CASSLTWQGWNEQFF	TGTGCCAGCAGCTTAACTTGGCAGGGCTGGAATGAGCAGTTCTTC
TRBJ1-3	TRBV5-1	NA	NA	CASSLNDNSGNTIYF	TGCGCCAGCAGCTTGAATGACAACTCTGGAAACACCATATATTTT
TRBJ1-1	TRBV12-5	NA	NA	CASVSRTEAFF	TGTGCTAGTGTTTCTCGGACTGAAGCTTTCTTT
TRBJ2-5	TRBV5-6	NA	TRBD1	CASSRDRGETQYF	TGTGCCAGCAGCCGGGACAGGGGAGAGACCCAGTACTTC
TRBJ1-4	TRBV2	few	NA	CASILAPGQSNEKLFF	TGTGCCAGCATCTTGGCCCCCGGACAGTCCAATGAAAAACTGTTTTTT
TRBJ2-3	TRBV19	NA	NA	CASSIGDSRTDTQYF	TGTGCCAGTAGTATAGGCGATTCTAGAACAGATACGCAGTATTTT
TRBJ2-3	TRBV7-2	NA	TRBD2	CASSLGLAGGASGDTQYF	TGTGCCAGCAGCTTAGGACTAGCGGGGGGAGCCTCTGGAGATACGCAGTATTTT
TRBJ1-2	TRBV27	once	NA	CATTDFGYTF	TGTGCCACCACAGATTTTGGCTACACCTTC
TRBJ1-2	TRBV29-1	NA	NA	CSVVRPLTGGYTF	TGCAGCGTTGTTAGGCCATTAACGGGTGGCTACACCTTC